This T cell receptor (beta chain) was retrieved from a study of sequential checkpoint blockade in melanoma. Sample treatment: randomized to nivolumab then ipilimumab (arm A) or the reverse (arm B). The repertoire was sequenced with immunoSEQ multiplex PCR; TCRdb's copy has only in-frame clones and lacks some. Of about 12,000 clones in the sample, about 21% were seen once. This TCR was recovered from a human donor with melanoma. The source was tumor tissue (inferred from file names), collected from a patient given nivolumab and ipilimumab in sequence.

The CDR3 coding sequence is TGCAGCTCCATGGGGGGAGGGCCCTCCTACGAGCAGTACTTC. This codes for CSSMGGGPSYEQYF. The rearrangement uses TRBV29-1 and TRBJ2-7; 7 bases fit TRBD2. Germline CDR1 reads SQVTM; CDR2 reads ANQGSEA. The ends lost 8 bases at V and 0 bases at J; junction bases unmatched: 10. The CDR3 is made up of 14 amino acids.